This T cell receptor beta chain was recorded in a study of blood T cell repertoires in COVID-19. As originally analysed: Reference gene primer amplification in the assay estimated nucleated cell counts. Sequencing was performed with immunoSEQ multiplex PCR; in TCRdb, only in-frame clones are kept and a portion is missing. Clone size and V and J calls were adopted from that table, with D and trimming inferred from the DNA. The repertoire holds 200,000 to 250,000 clones, 83% seen once, with around 1.3% in the top ten. One Seattle source followed patients from active infection through their disease course. Germline loops: CDR1 LNHDA, CDR2 SQIVND (reference sequence). Trimming shortened V by 10 bases and J by 0 bases, and 16 bases separated the two germline ends. The CDR3 extends over 15 amino acids. This clone was found a few times.

Sequencing used peripheral blood. The clonotype comes from a woman aged 25 to 45 with COVID-19, enrolled during active disease. This chain links TRBV19 with TRBJ1-3; the D is unclear. CDR3 residues: CATQPSWLSGNTIYF. CDR3 nucleotides: TGTGCCACCCAACCATCTTGGCTCTCTGGAAACACCATATATTTT.